A single sample gave rise to the 20 T cell receptor beta chains below, sequenced in a study of blood T cell repertoires in COVID-19. Only in-frame clones appear in the TCRdb table, and some are missing; sequencing was by immunoSEQ multiplex PCR. The sample includes about 60,000 clones, approximately 85% of them seen just once. What was sequenced was peripheral blood. All receptors come from a man aged 45-60 years with active COVID-19.

The J gene is TRBJ2-2, the V gene TRBV7-6; TRBD2 matches 8 bases. Germline CDR1 and CDR2: SGHVS and FNYEAQ. The CDR3 is made up of 18 amino acids. V lost 2 bases and J lost 4; bases outside the gene matches: 12. CDR3 sequence reads: CASSLKASSGGRTGELFF. The CDR3 nucleotides read TGTGCCAGCAGCTTAAAGGCATCCAGCGGGGGTCGCACCGGGGAGCTGTTTTTT.

Concerning this clone: At the DNA level, this CDR3 is encoded by other sequences in the same sample as well. The rearrangement uses TRBV5-1 and TRBJ2-7; 9 positions match TRBD1. The CDR3 contains 14 residues. V was pared by 4 bases and J by 1 base, with 3 bases of the junction left unmatched. CDR1 and CDR2 (germline): SGHRS, YFSETQ. In nucleotides, the CDR3 is TGCGCCAGCAGCCCGGGACAGGGATCCTACGAGCAGTACTTC. Translated, it gives CASSPGQGSYEQYF.

This clone was observed at least ten times. An end of the junction differs from the germline gene, which may be a read error. The genes are TRBV4-1 and TRBJ1-5; the D is unclear. The CDR3 spans 13 residues. Germline CDR1 reads MGHRA; CDR2 reads YSYEKL. For the CDR3, the DNA is TGCGCCAGCAGCCCCCCGGGGAATCCGCCCCAGCATTTT. As protein: CASSPPGNPPQHF.

This chain uses TRBV14 with TRBJ1-1; D uncertain. V dropped 4 bases and J dropped 1 base, with 7 bases sitting between them. This CDR3 is built from 13 residues. Germline V CDR1 and CDR2: SGHDN, FVKESK. CDR3 sequence: CASSLSGNTEAFF. The DNA of the CDR3 is TGTGCCAGCAGCCTGTCGGGGAACACTGAAGCTTTCTTT. Drawing the rest from reference TRBV14 and TRBJ1-1, the complete variable domain is EAGVTQFPSHSVIEKGQTVTLRCDPISGHDNLYWYRRVMGKEIKFLLHFVKESKQDESGMPNNRFLAERTGGTYSTLKVQPAELEDSGVYFCASSLSGNTEAFFGQGTRLTVV.

In DNA, the CDR3 is TGTGCCAGCAGTTCCTCCGGGGGGGACCCGAGGCGCGTACCCCTCCACTTT. It specifies CASSSSGGDPRRVPLHF. V and J are TRBV27 and TRBJ1-6, with D possibly TRBD1 on 5 matching bases. V dropped 4 bases and J dropped 12 bases, with 25 bases sitting between them. Germline V gene data show CDR1 as MNHEY and CDR2 as SMNVEV (reference sequence). The CDR3 consists of 17 residues.

The genes are TRBV6-4 and TRBJ1-3, with 7 bases matching TRBD1. J lost 0 bases, V lost 6 bases, and 11 bases had no gene match. Per the germline V gene, CDR1 is MRHNA and CDR2 is SNTAGT. The CDR3 is 17 amino acids. The chain's CDR3 is CASSLKGASLSGNTIYF. CDR3 in DNA: TGTGCCAGCAGCCTAAAGGGGGCCAGCCTCTCTGGAAACACCATATATTTT.

The rearrangement joins TRBV6-4 to TRBJ2-1; D remains ambiguous. V lost 3 bases to trimming and J lost 0 bases, with 6 bases between them. Germline assignment: CDR1 MRHNA and CDR2 SNTAGT. The CDR3 has 14 amino acids. CDR3 in amino acids: CASSEASSYNEQFF. In nucleotides, the CDR3 is TGTGCCAGCAGTGAGGCTAGCTCCTACAATGAGCAGTTCTTC.

This rearrangement joins TRBV6-5 to TRBJ2-3; TRBD1 might be the D (6 bases). Germline CDR1 and CDR2: MNHEY and SVGAGI. The V end was cut by 2 bases, the J end by 1 base, with 10 bases between. This CDR3 is built from 15 residues. The CDR3 here is CASSYRGSRTDTQYF. CDR3 nucleotides: TGTGCCAGCAGTTACAGGGGGTCGCGCACAGATACGCAGTATTTT.

CDR3 protein: CASKDRGETQYF. CDR3 in DNA: TGTGCCAGTAAAGACAGGGGGGAGACCCAGTACTTC. The chain links TRBV19 to TRBJ2-5; 9 bases line up with TRBD1. The junction had 2 bases not matched to a gene; V was cut back by 7 bases and J by 5 bases. This CDR3 is 12 amino acids long. Germline V gene lookup returns CDR1 LNHDA and CDR2 SQIVND (reference sequence).

The chain couples TRBV5-1 to TRBJ2-5, with TRBD1 as a possible D gene (6 bases). Trimming took off 6 bases at V and 2 bases at J, with 11 bases between the two ends. This CDR3 region has 13 residues. Per germline, CDR1 SGHRS and CDR2 YFSETQ. CDR3 coding DNA: TGCGCCAGCAATATAGGGGGTCAAGAGACCCAGTACTTC. The encoded protein is CASNIGGQETQYF.

V is TRBV30 and J is TRBJ2-3; TRBD1 matches 9 bases. With V trimmed by 0 bases and J by 4 bases, 5 bases remained unmatched. The CDR3 covers 15 residues. Germline loops: CDR1 GTSNPN, CDR2 SVGIG (reference sequence). The CDR3 DNA reads TGTGCCTGGAGTGTAGTCGGACAGGGGTCAGATACGCAGTATTTT. Translating gives CAWSVVGQGSDTQYF.

J is TRBJ2-1 and V is TRBV12-3 or TRBV12-4; no reliable D call. There are 13 residues in the CDR3. The V gene lost 5 bases and the J gene lost 4 bases, with 9 bases spanning the gap. CDR3 sequence: CASSPVSYNEQFF. CDR3 nucleotide sequence: TGTGCCAGCAGTCCGGTATCATACAATGAGCAGTTCTTC.

The chain is built from TRBV28 and TRBJ2-7; TRBD1 matches at 7 bases. V dropped 6 bases and J dropped 3; count of bases not matched to a gene: 11. Germline loops: CDR1 MDHEN, CDR2 SYDVKM. The length of the CDR3 is 15 residues. Here the CDR3 reads CASSPGTARDYEQYF. The DNA of the CDR3 is TGTGCCAGCAGCCCTGGGACAGCCCGGGACTACGAGCAGTACTTC.

The chain employs TRBV6-5 and TRBJ2-6, with 7 bases lining up with TRBD2. V gave up 5 bases and J gave up 4 bases; unmatched junction bases: 5. This CDR3 is built from 15 residues. Germline V CDR1 and CDR2: MNHEY, SVGAGI. CDR3 coding DNA: TGTGCCAGCAGTCTGGGGGGGGTCGGGGCCAACGTCCTGACTTTC. Its protein is CASSLGGVGANVLTF.

V gene TRBV18 combines with J gene TRBJ2-3, with 8 bases lining up with TRBD2. Losses at the gene ends were 1 base for V and 2 bases for J; bases not matched to a gene: 5. This CDR3 contains 16 residues. Germline V lookup: CDR1 KGHSH, CDR2 LQKENI. Here the CDR3 DNA reads TGTGCCAGCTCACCACTACGGGGGGGATCCACAGATACGCAGTATTTT. It encodes CASSPLRGGSTDTQYF.

J is TRBJ2-2 and V is TRBV5-1; 8 positions agree with TRBD1. Germline trimming cut 8 bases from V and 2 bases from J; bases unmatched to any gene: 2. Germline CDR1 SGHRS, CDR2 YFSETQ. The CDR3 sequence is 13 residues long. The CDR3: CASGQGNTGELFF. The CDR3 nucleotides are TGCGCCAGTGGACAGGGAAACACCGGGGAGCTGTTTTTT. Full variable domain (outside the CDR3, taken from reference TRBV5-1 and TRBJ2-2): KAGVTQTPRYLIKTRGQQVTLSCSPISGHRSVSWYQQTPGQGLQFLFEYFSETQRNKGNFPGRFSGRQFSNSRSEMNVSTLELGDSALYLCASGQGNTGELFFGEGSRLTVL.

This clone was counted between two and nine times. The rearrangement links TRBV4-1 to TRBJ1-5, with TRBD1 identical over 7 bases. V lost 2 bases to trimming and J lost 1 base; unmatched junction nucleotides: 8. The V gene's germline CDR1 is MGHRA and CDR2 YSYEKL. The CDR3 length is 17 residues. The CDR3 nucleotides read TGCGCCAGCAGCCAAAGCGGGGGGACAGTAAGCAATCAGCCCCAGCATTTT. Translation gives CASSQSGGTVSNQPQHF.

The chain combines TRBV21-1 with TRBJ1-2; TRBD1 is the table's D call and was not checked against the DNA. TRBV21-1 is a pseudogene segment. The CDR3 loop spans 15 amino acids. CDR3 sequence reads: CASSGGTGDVYGYTF. The DNA for the CDR3 is TGTGCCAGCAGCGGCGGGACAGGGGACGTCTATGGCTACACCTTC.

J is TRBJ2-2 and V is TRBV5-3; D possibly corresponds to TRBD2 (7 bases). TRBV5-3 is marked as an open reading frame, function uncertain. V lost 4 bases to trimming and J lost 0 bases, with 13 bases between them. The CDR3 length is 16 residues. The CDR3, as DNA: TGTGCCAGAAGCGGGGCGGGGGCCACGAACACCGGGGAGCTGTTTTTT. It encodes CARSGAGATNTGELFF.

The chain links TRBV20-1 to TRBJ1-3, with D uncertain. CDR1 is DFQATT, CDR2 SNEGSKA, per germline (reference sequence). The V end was cut by 4 bases, the J end by 3 bases, with 4 bases between. The CDR3 covers 11 residues. The CDR3 is CSATGGNTIYF. The CDR3 region has the DNA TGCAGTGCTACGGGTGGAAACACCATATATTTT.